This T cell receptor beta chain was documented in a study of shared clonotypes between healthy human individuals. The CDR3 consists of 12 residues. CDR1 is SGHDN, CDR2 FVKESK, per germline. Trimming stripped 4 bases from V and 1 base from J, with 4 bases between. In the case of this clone: The same CDR3 can be traced to other DNA sequences in this sample.

TCRdb keeps only in-frame clones here, not all; method: immunoSEQ multiplex PCR. The sample has under 2.5 million clones; around 92% are singletons. The sample taken for sequencing was naive CD4+ T cells from PBMCs. The subset: CD45RA+ positively selected. The sequence was obtained from a man aged 18 to 29 in good health. Some clones in this sample may be carry-over from other donors' samples. V gene TRBV14 combines with J gene TRBJ1-1, with D uncertain. The CDR3 here is CASSLPNTEAFF. The CDR3 DNA sequence: TGTGCCAGCAGCCTCCCGAACACTGAAGCTTTCTTT. The full variable domain, in which reference TRBV14 and TRBJ1-1 provide the parts outside the CDR3, is EAGVTQFPSHSVIEKGQTVTLRCDPISGHDNLYWYRRVMGKEIKFLLHFVKESKQDESGMPNNRFLAERTGGTYSTLKVQPAELEDSGVYFCASSLPNTEAFFGQGTRLTVV.